This TCR beta chain came from a study of blood T cells in healthy people across ages. Using a J-beta primer mix together with a sample-barcoded 5' primer, a second PCR was run for about 6 to 11 cycles. TCRdb reprocessed the 5' RACE reads via MiXCR and lists one record per CDR3 protein. This table has around 1.1 million distinct CDR3 sequences, roughly two fifths appearing once. This CDR3 is 15 amino acids long. Germline V gives CDR1 SNHLY, CDR2 FYNNEI. Trimming took off 4 bases at V and 5 bases at J, with 15 bases between the two ends. About this clonotype itself: Its antigen is not known.

Study observations and caveats: Per-million-T-cell TCR beta diversity fell roughly linearly with age.

Sequenced sample: blood. The origin of this receptor is a man aged 18 to 30 in good health. The rearrangement uses TRBV2 and TRBJ1-5; D might be TRBD1 (6 bases). CDR3: CASSAPRGLHQPQHF. The DNA for the CDR3 is TGTGCCAGCAGTGCCCCCAGGGGCCTGCATCAGCCCCAGCATTTT.